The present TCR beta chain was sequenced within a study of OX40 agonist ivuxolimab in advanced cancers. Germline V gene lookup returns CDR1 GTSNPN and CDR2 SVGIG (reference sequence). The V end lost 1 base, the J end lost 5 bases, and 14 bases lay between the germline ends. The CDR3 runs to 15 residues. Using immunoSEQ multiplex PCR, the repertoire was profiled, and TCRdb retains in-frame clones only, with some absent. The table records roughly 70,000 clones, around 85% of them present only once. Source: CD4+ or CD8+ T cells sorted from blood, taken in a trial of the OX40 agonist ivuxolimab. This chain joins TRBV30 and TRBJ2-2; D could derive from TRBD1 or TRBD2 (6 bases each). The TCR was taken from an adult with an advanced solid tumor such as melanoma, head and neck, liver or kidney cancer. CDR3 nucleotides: TGTGCCTGGAGTGGAGACGGGGGCTCAACCGGGGAGCTGTTTTTT. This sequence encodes CAWSGDGGSTGELFF.